One T cell receptor (beta chain) is described in this entry. CDR1 SGHTA and CDR2 FQGNSA come from the germline V gene. Trimming cost V 5 bases and J 1 base, with 11 bases left between them. This CDR3 region has 14 residues. The data were taken from a study of breast tumors, draining lymph nodes, adjacent tissues. Samples came from axillary lymph nodes draining the breast cancer. In TCRdb, the multiplex PCR reads were re-called with MiXCR into one record per CDR3 protein. In the table there are some 150,000 distinct CDR3 sequences, more than 20% of which are singletons. The sample was axillary lymph node tissue. V is TRBV7-2 and J is TRBJ2-5; D call uncertain. This receptor was obtained from a female donor with breast cancer. Some clones in this sample may be carry-over from other donors' samples. The CDR3 protein is CASSNSGFQETQYF. CDR3 nucleotide sequence: TGTGCCAGCAGCAACTCCGGGTTCCAAGAGACCCAGTACTTC.